This T cell receptor beta chain was sequenced for a study of blood T cell repertoires in COVID-19. The table came from immunoSEQ multiplex PCR; TCRdb's copy has only in-frame clones and leaves some out. Among under 95,000 clones listed, roughly 92% were seen once. In germline, CDR1 is MNHEY, CDR2 SMNVEV (reference sequence). The length of the CDR3 is 14 residues. V was pared by 3 bases and J by 6 bases, with 13 bases between. The sample taken for sequencing was peripheral blood. This chain uses TRBV27 with TRBJ2-3, with D maybe TRBD1 (6 bases). This TCR was recovered from a man aged 45-65 years with COVID-19, enrolled during active disease. The chain's CDR3 is CASSFHRDPDTQYF. In DNA, the CDR3 is TGTGCCAGCAGTTTCCACAGGGACCCGGATACGCAGTATTTT.